The 8 T cell receptor beta chains below come from one sample, sequenced in a study of beta chain features in type 1 diabetes. Study observations and caveats: Shorter TCRB CDR3s, moderately but significantly so, marked every one of the four CD4+ subsets in Type 1 diabetes patients.

These receptors' antigens are unknown. The investigators reverse transcribed all of the isolated RNA, so they sequenced expressed TCRB transcripts. Produced via immunoSEQ multiplex PCR; TCRdb's table is partial and in-frame only. The sample includes 500,000 to 800,000 clones, around 12% of them seen just once. Sequenced sample: naive CD4+ T cells from blood. These receptor sequences come from a young man with type 1 diabetes.

The V gene is TRBV11-2, the J gene TRBJ1-5; no clear D gene. The CDR3 loop spans 14 amino acids. CDR1 is SGHAT and CDR2 is FQNNGV in the germline V gene. Trimming removed 2 bases at V and 3 bases at J, with 8 bases between. CDR3 residues: CASSLHQANQPQHF. CDR3 bases: TGTGCCAGCAGCTTACACCAGGCCAATCAGCCCCAGCATTTT.

Worth noting for this clone: One end of the junction fails to match germline, which may point to a read error. The CDR3 DNA reads TGTGCCAGCAGCTACTCCTCGTTTGAACTTTACTTC. It translates to CASSYSSFELYF. The chain is built from TRBV5-6 and TRBJ1-2; D call uncertain. Germline loops: CDR1 SGHDT, CDR2 YYEEEE. This CDR3 is 12 amino acids long.

In its sample, this clone was seen a few times. CDR3 sequence (DNA): TGTGCCAGCTCACCACGGCAGCAGAATCAGCCCCAGCATTTT. Translating gives CASSPRQQNQPQHF. This chain links TRBV18 with TRBJ1-5; D gene uncertain. The CDR3 covers 14 residues. Trimming left V 1 base short and J 4 bases short, with 8 bases between. The germline V gene encodes CDR1 KGHSH and CDR2 LQKENI.

This clone was seen only a few times. The gene calls are TRBV7-9 and TRBJ1-6; 7 nucleotides agree with TRBD1. The CDR3 loop spans 17 amino acids. The trim removed 5 bases at V and 0 bases at J, leaving 7 bases unmatched. Germline loops: CDR1 SEHNR, CDR2 FQNEAQ (reference sequence). The CDR3 loop is CASSPRDRDSYNSPLHF. CDR3 coding DNA: TGTGCCAGCAGCCCCCGGGACAGAGACTCCTATAATTCACCCCTCCACTTT.

This clone was counted only a few times. The sample holds other DNA sequences that translate to the same CDR3. The chain joins TRBV5-6 to TRBJ2-1; 8 bases fit TRBD1. With 3 bases clipped from V and 1 base from J, the junction kept 6 bases outside the gene matches. This CDR3 has 16 residues. Germline-derived CDR1 and CDR2 are SGHDT and YYEEEE. In DNA, the CDR3 is TGTGCCAGCAGCTCAAGAACAGGGGGATCCTACAATGAGCAGTTCTTC. The encoded protein is CASSSRTGGSYNEQFF.

V usage is TRBV23-1 and J usage is TRBJ2-7; TRBD1 matches 12 bases. TRBV23-1 belongs to the ORF category, with a function that is uncertain. This CDR3 contains 16 residues. The V gene end was trimmed by 2 bases and the J gene end by 6 bases; junction bases not matched to a gene: 8. Here the CDR3 DNA reads TGCGCCAGCAGTCAAACCTTGGGACAGGGGGCGGGCGAGCAGTACTTC. This codes for CASSQTLGQGAGEQYF.

This clone appeared a few times. V and J are TRBV19 and TRBJ1-2; the D gene is possibly TRBD1 (5 bases). The germline V gene encodes CDR1 LNHDA and CDR2 SQIVND (reference sequence). The CDR3 extends over 15 amino acids. Trimming shortened V by 5 bases and J by 4 bases, and 17 bases separated the two germline ends. Here the CDR3 DNA reads TGTGCCAGTAGTCCGGGACTGTGGAGGGCCTATGGCTACACCTTC. Translated, it gives CASSPGLWRAYGYTF.

The chain joins TRBV5-1 to TRBJ2-1, with TRBD2 identical over 15 bases. V gave up 3 bases and J gave up 0 bases; unmatched junction bases: 10. The CDR3 contains 20 residues. The V gene's germline CDR1 is SGHRS and CDR2 YFSETQ. CDR3 amino acids: CASSSQGTSGGQNSYNEQFF. The CDR3, as DNA: TGCGCCAGCAGCTCACAAGGGACTAGCGGGGGGCAAAACTCCTACAATGAGCAGTTCTTC. Full variable domain (outside the CDR3, taken from reference TRBV5-1 and TRBJ2-1): KAGVTQTPRYLIKTRGQQVTLSCSPISGHRSVSWYQQTPGQGLQFLFEYFSETQRNKGNFPGRFSGRQFSNSRSEMNVSTLELGDSALYLCASSSQGTSGGQNSYNEQFFGPGTRLTVL.